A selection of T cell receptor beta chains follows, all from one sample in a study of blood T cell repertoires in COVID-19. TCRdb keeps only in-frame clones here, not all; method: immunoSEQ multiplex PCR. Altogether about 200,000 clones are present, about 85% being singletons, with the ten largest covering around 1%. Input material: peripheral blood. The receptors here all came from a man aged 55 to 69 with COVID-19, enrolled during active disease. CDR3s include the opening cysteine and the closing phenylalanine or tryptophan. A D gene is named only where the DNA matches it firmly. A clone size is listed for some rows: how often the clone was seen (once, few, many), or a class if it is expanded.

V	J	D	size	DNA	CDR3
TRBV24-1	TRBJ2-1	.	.	TGTGCCACCAGTGCCTTCATGACAAGTGAGCAGTTCTTC	CATSAFMTSEQFF
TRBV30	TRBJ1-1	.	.	TGTGCCTGGAGACAACGGAGAACCCAGAACGCTGAAGCTTTCTTT	CAWRQRRTQNAEAFF
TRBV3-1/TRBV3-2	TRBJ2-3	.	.	TGTGCCAGCAGCTCCGGGATTGTTAACGGGCATACGCAGTATTTT	CASSSGIVNGHTQYF
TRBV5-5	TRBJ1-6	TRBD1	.	TGTGCCAGCAGCTCTACGACAGGGGGGGATAATTCACCCCTCCACTTT	CASSSTTGGDNSPLHF
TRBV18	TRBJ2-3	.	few	TGTGCCAGCTCACCAAACTGGAGGGAGTCAGCAGATACGCAGTATTTT	CASSPNWRESADTQYF
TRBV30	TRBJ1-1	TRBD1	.	TGTGCCTGGAAACCGCGCCCTTATAGACAGGGGGCTTTGAACACTGAAGCTTTCTTT	CAWKPRPYRQGALNTEAFF
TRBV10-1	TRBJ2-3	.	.	TGCGCCAGCAGTGAGGCAGGGTACACAGATACGCAGTATTTT	CASSEAGYTDTQYF
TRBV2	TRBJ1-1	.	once	TGTGCCAGCAGCTTGCCAGGGTTGAACACTGAAGCTTTCTTT	CASSLPGLNTEAFF
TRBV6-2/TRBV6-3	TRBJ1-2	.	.	TGTGCCAGCAGTCCAGCGGGGACTAACTATGGCTACACCTTC	CASSPAGTNYGYTF
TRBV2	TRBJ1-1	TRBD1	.	TGTGCCAGCAGGGCCGGGACAGCTCGCTTGAACACTGAAGCTTTCTTT	CASRAGTARLNTEAFF
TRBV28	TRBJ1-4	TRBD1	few	TGTGCCAGCAGCTCCACGGCCGGGACAGGCGAAAAACTGTTTTTT	CASSSTAGTGEKLFF
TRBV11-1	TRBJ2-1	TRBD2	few	TGTGCCAGCAGCTTCAGTAGCGGGAGGGTGGATGAGCAGTTCTTC	CASSFSSGRVDEQFF
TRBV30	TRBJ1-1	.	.	TGTGCCTGGAGTGCTGGTTTCAGCACTGAAGCTTTCTTT	CAWSAGFSTEAFF
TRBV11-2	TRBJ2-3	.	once	TGTGCCAGTGGACAGCTTAGTGTTCGGACAGATACGCAGTATTTT	CASGQLSVRTDTQYF
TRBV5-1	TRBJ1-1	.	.	TGCGCCAGCAGCTGGATGGGGGCGTCGACTGAAGCTTTCTTT	CASSWMGASTEAFF
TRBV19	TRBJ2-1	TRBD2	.	TGTGCCACCAAACTACTAGCGGGAGTTGGTGAGCAGTTCTTC	CATKLLAGVGEQFF
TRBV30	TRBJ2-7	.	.	TGTGCCTGGAGTCGGGGGAAGCCCTACGAGCAGTACTTC	CAWSRGKPYEQYF
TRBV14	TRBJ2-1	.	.	TGTGCCAGCAGCCAAGGACCGTCCGGGGAGCAGTTCTTC	CASSQGPSGEQFF
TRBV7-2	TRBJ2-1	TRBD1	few	TGTGCCAGCAGCTTCAGGACAGGGCGGGGCAATGAGCAGTTCTTC	CASSFRTGRGNEQFF
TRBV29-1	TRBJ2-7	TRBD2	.	TGCAGCGCAACCCCTAGCGGGCCATCCTACGAGCAGTACTTC	CSATPSGPSYEQYF
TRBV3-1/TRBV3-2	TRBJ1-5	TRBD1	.	TGTGCCAGCAGCCAACTACAGGGGAAGCCCCAGCATTTT	CASSQLQGKPQHF
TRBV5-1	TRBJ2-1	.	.	TGCGCCAGCAGCCCCCCACGGAGCTCCTACAATGAGCAGTTCTTC	CASSPPRSSYNEQFF
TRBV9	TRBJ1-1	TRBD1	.	TGTGCCAGCAGCAGGGGACAGGGGGAGACTGAAGCTTTCTTT	CASSRGQGETEAFF
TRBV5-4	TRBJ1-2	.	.	TGTGCCAGCAGCTCGTGGACTGCCTATGGCTACACCTTC	CASSSWTAYGYTF
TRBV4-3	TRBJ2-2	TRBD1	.	TGCGCCAGCAGTTCGACAGGGCCCTACACCGGGGAGCTGTTTTTT	CASSSTGPYTGELFF
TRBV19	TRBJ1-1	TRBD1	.	TGTGCCAGTAGTTCTCCCAGGGGGCTATCATGGGCTTTCTTT	CASSSPRGLSWAFF
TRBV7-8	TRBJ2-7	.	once	TGTGCCAGCAGCTTGTACAGGGCCGAGCAGTACTTC	CASSLYRAEQYF
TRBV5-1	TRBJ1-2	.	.	TGCGCCAGCAGCCCGGGCGCCGGGAGCGACTATGGCTACACCTTC	CASSPGAGSDYGYTF
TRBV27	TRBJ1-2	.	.	TGTGCCAGCAGTTTACGTTCGGCAGGGGCTAACTATGGCTACACCTTC	CASSLRSAGANYGYTF
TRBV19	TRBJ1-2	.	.	TGTGCCAGTAGTATAGCCCCCCCGGGAGGCTACACCTTC	CASSIAPPGGYTF
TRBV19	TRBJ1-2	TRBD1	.	TGTGCCAGCGCCTCCGGGACAGGGGAGGACGACTATGGCTACACCTTC	CASASGTGEDDYGYTF
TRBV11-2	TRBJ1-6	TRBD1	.	TGTGCCAGCAGCTGGACAGGGGGCGCGGTTGATAATTCACCCCTCCACTTT	CASSWTGGAVDNSPLHF
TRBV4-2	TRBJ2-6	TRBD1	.	TGTGCCAGCAGCCGCACCGGGACAGGCTCCTCTGGGGCCAACGTCCTGACTTTC	CASSRTGTGSSGANVLTF
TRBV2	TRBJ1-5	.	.	TGTGCCAGCAGTGAACAGGGGACTAGCAATCAGCCCCAGCATTTT	CASSEQGTSNQPQHF
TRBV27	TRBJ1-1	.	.	TGTGCCAGCAGTTTATTCTTTCGGGGGGATACTGAAGCTTTCTTT	CASSLFFRGDTEAFF
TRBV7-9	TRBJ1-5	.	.	TGTGCCAGCAGCTTATATTCGGGGGGAGCTCAGCCCCAGCATTTT	CASSLYSGGAQPQHF
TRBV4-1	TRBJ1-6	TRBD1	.	TGCGCCAGCAGCCAAGATCAATGGACAGGGAGAAGAAATTCACCCCTCCACTTT	CASSQDQWTGRRNSPLHF
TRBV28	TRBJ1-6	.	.	TGTGCCAGCATACCTACGACAGGCGCGCCGTCACCCCTCCACTTT	CASIPTTGAPSPLHF
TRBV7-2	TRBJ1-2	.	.	TGTGCCAGCAGCTTAGTTGGGGGAGGTGGCTACTATGGCTACACCTTC	CASSLVGGGGYYGYTF
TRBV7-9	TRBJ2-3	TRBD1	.	TGTGCCAGCATCCCGGAAGGGGGCGCCGCAGATACGCAGTATTTT	CASIPEGGAADTQYF
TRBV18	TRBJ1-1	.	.	TGTGCCAGCTCACCACCGTCGGTGTTCACTGAAGCTTTCTTT	CASSPPSVFTEAFF
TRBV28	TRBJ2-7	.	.	TGTGCCAGCAGTTCACTCTTCTACGAGCAGTACTTC	CASSSLFYEQYF
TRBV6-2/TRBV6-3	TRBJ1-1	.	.	TGTGCCAGCAGTTACTCGAGCGAAGTTGAAGCTTTCTTT	CASSYSSEVEAFF
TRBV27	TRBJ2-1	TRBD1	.	TGTGCCAGCAGTTTATACGGCAGGGGGTTCTACAATGAGCAGTTCTTC	CASSLYGRGFYNEQFF
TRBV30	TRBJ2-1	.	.	TGTGCCTGGAGTGTAGTACGGGTAGTCTACAATGAGCAGTTCTTC	CAWSVVRVVYNEQFF